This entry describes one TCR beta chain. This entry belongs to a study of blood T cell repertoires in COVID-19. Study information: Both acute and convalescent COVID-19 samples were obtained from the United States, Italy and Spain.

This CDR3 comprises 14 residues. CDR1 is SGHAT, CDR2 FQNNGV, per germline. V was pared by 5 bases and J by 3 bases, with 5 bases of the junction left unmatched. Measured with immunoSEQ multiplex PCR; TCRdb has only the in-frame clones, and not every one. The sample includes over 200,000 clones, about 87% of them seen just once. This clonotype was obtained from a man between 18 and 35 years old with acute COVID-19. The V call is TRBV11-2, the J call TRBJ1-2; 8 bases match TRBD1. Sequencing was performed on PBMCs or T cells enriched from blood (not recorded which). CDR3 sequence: CASSPGGWDYGYTF. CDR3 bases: TGTGCCAGCAGCCCAGGGGGCTGGGACTATGGCTACACCTTC.